A single sample gave rise to the 10 T cell receptor beta chains below, sequenced in a study of naive and memory T cell subsets (dated 2017 in TCRdb). What the authors observed across the whole study: A few larger clonotypes were present in naive repertoires, particularly the CD8 repertoires, and these clonotypes were possibly memory cells re-expressing CD45RA.

What these receptors recognize is not known. Preparation of the library involved UMI-ligation and nested PCR. Sequenced using an Illumina MiSeq. To cover both TRBC1 and TRBC2, the beta constant-region primer consisted of an equimolar mix of two oligonucleotides. Four rounds of PCR, combining the SP2 primer with nested alpha and beta constant-region primers, were used to amplify the ligated cDNA. In TCRdb, the public reads were trimmed at Q25 with fastp and aligned with MiXCR, with productive beta chains retained. When rows share a CDR3 protein, they turn into one entry using the most common DNA and genes. The sample table holds roughly 150,000 distinct CDR3 sequences, of which approximately 21% were seen once. About 0.6% of the sample is held by the ten biggest clonotypes. The sequenced sample was naive CD8+ T cells from blood. Sample cell subset or site, as interpreted from the label and publication: naive T cells, CD45RA high CD27+. The source of these receptors is a human donor in good health.

The CDR3 sequence: CASTRLAESYEQYF. CDR3 sequence (DNA): TGTGCCAGCACCCGACTAGCGGAATCCTACGAGCAGTACTTC. This chain connects TRBV9 to TRBJ2-7; 9 nucleotides line up with TRBD2. This CDR3 comprises 14 residues. With 6 bases clipped from V and 1 base from J, the junction kept 5 bases outside the gene matches. The germline CDR1 and CDR2 sequences are SGDLS and YYNGEE.

The V call is TRBV6-1, the J call TRBJ1-1, with TRBD1 identical over 10 bases. The CDR3 has 15 residues. Germline V gives CDR1 MNHNS, CDR2 SASEGT. Trimming at V came to 6 bases and at J to 5 bases, leaving 9 bases not matched to a gene. CDR3: CASSIVPGQGTEAFF. The DNA for the CDR3 is TGTGCCAGCAGCATCGTTCCGGGACAGGGGACTGAAGCTTTCTTT.

The J gene is TRBJ1-4, the V gene TRBV20-1; TRBD1 is a possible D gene (5 bases). Trimming shortened V by 4 bases and J by 2 bases, and 17 bases separated the two germline ends. This CDR3 is 16 amino acids long. Germline V CDR1 and CDR2: DFQATT, SNEGSKA (reference sequence). The CDR3 DNA reads TGCAGTGCTACAGGGACTCAACCAGGGACTAATGAAAAACTGTTTTTT. The encoded protein is CSATGTQPGTNEKLFF.

This chain uses TRBV11-2 with TRBJ2-7; D is uncertain. Germline assignment: CDR1 SGHAT and CDR2 FQNNGV. The CDR3 is made up of 13 amino acids. V lost 0 bases, J lost 5 bases, and 8 bases lay in between. The CDR3 reads CASSLESSDEQYF. In nucleotides, the CDR3 is TGTGCCAGCAGCTTAGAGTCCTCGGACGAGCAGTACTTC.

This clonotype was detected only a few times. J is TRBJ1-5 and V is TRBV15; D gene uncertain. The V gene's germline CDR1 is LNHNV and CDR2 YYDKDF (reference sequence). The CDR3 sequence is 15 residues long. Trimming cost V 2 bases and J 1 base, with 9 bases left between them. The chain's CDR3 is CATSRTSRSNQPQHF. CDR3 DNA: TGTGCCACCAGCAGAACCAGTAGGAGCAATCAGCCCCAGCATTTT.

The J gene is TRBJ2-3, the V gene TRBV15; perhaps TRBD2 as D (5 bases). CDR3 length equals 15 residues. Germline CDR1 is LNHNV and CDR2 is YYDKDF (reference sequence). Trimming pared 4 bases from V and 2 bases from J, leaving 13 bases between. Here the CDR3 reads CATSTSAEYTDTQYF. CDR3 coding DNA: TGTGCCACCAGCACCTCAGCGGAATACACAGATACGCAGTATTTT.

In DNA, the CDR3 is TGTGCCAGCAAACCCCCCTGGACCGCCTACAATGAGCAGTTCTTC. Residues: CASKPPWTAYNEQFF. V gene TRBV12-3 or TRBV12-4 combines with J gene TRBJ2-1, with D uncertain. This CDR3 spans 15 amino acids. The V and J ends lost 7 bases and 2 bases respectively, with 15 bases between them.

The gene calls are TRBV7-9 and TRBJ2-3, with TRBD2 as a possible D gene (6 bases). Germline lookup yields CDR1 SEHNR and CDR2 FQNEAQ (reference sequence). Trimming cost V 5 bases and J 3 bases, with 15 bases left between them. This CDR3 region has 15 residues. Written as DNA, the CDR3 is TGTGCCAGCAGCCCCCCCGTGGGGAGGACAGATACGCAGTATTTT. Translation gives CASSPPVGRTDTQYF.

The chain links TRBV11-2 to TRBJ2-7; 12 bases align to TRBD2. V lost 4 bases, J lost 1 base, and 5 bases stayed unmatched. Germline V gene data show CDR1 as SGHAT and CDR2 as FQNNGV. This CDR3 has 16 residues. The CDR3 region is CASSSRTSGNSYEQYF. For the CDR3, the DNA is TGTGCCAGCAGCTCGCGGACTAGCGGGAATTCCTACGAGCAGTACTTC.

This chain connects TRBV5-6 to TRBJ2-3, with TRBD1 matching 10 bases. Germline assignment: CDR1 SGHDT and CDR2 YYEEEE. The length of the CDR3 is 16 residues. Trimming took 3 bases from V and 3 from J; bases not matched to a gene: 7. The CDR3 DNA reads TGTGCCAGCAGCTCCTCGATGGACAGGGGGACAGATACGCAGTATTTT. This translates into CASSSSMDRGTDTQYF.